Listed below are T cell receptor beta chains from one sample, sequenced in a study of PD-L1 blockade in urothelial cancer. Clones were sequenced by immunoSEQ multiplex PCR, and TCRdb holds only the in-frame ones, with some missing. This table has 80,000 to 130,000 clones, roughly nine tenths appearing once. The sequenced sample was PBMCs, obtained around atezolizumab (anti-PD-L1) treatment. The receptors here all came from an elderly woman with urothelial cancer. CDR3s include the opening cysteine and the closing phenylalanine or tryptophan. D genes are given only for firm matches. The size entry is marked missing in some rows and otherwise reads once, few, many or a size class.

clone_size j_call v_call d_call cdr3_aa cdr3_nt
- TRBJ1-5 TRBV19 - CASSPRSDVVKPQHF TGTGCCAGTAGTCCCCGCAGTGATGTCGTAAAGCCCCAGCATTTT
- TRBJ1-1 TRBV10-3 - CAISEWSTEAFF TGTGCCATCAGTGAGTGGAGTACTGAAGCTTTCTTT
- TRBJ2-4 TRBV25-1 TRBD1 CASSGGQGRVSF TGTGCCAGCAGTGGCGGACAGGGGCGGGTTTCCTTC
- TRBJ1-2 TRBV18 - CASSPSDRRYGYTF TGTGCCAGCTCACCAAGCGACAGGCGCTATGGCTACACCTTC
- TRBJ2-1 TRBV6-4 - CASSDSKRAAYNEQFF TGTGCCAGCAGTGACTCGAAGAGGGCCGCCTACAATGAGCAGTTCTTC
- TRBJ2-2 TRBV5-1 TRBD1 CASSSNLGTGGTGELFF TGCGCCAGCAGCTCGAACTTAGGGACAGGGGGCACCGGGGAGCTGTTTTTT
few TRBJ1-1 TRBV7-9 - CASSLMNPEAFF TGTGCCAGCAGCCTAATGAACCCTGAAGCTTTCTTT
- TRBJ1-1 TRBV9 - CASSPSSDANTEAFF TGTGCCAGCAGCCCTTCGTCAGATGCGAACACTGAAGCTTTCTTT
- TRBJ2-3 TRBV5-6 - CASSFWSGLGGERTDTQYF TGTGCCAGCAGCTTTTGGTCAGGATTAGGCGGGGAGAGGACAGATACGCAGTATTTT
- TRBJ2-7 TRBV19 - CASSIKEGAYSYEQYF TGTGCCAGTAGTATAAAGGAGGGAGCCTACTCCTACGAGCAGTACTTC
- TRBJ2-1 TRBV5-1 - CASSLSWQADEQFF TGCGCCAGCAGCTTGAGTTGGCAGGCTGATGAGCAGTTCTTC
- TRBJ2-3 TRBV6-1 - CASSEFMGRTDTQYF TGTGCCAGCAGTGAATTTATGGGCCGCACAGATACGCAGTATTTT
- TRBJ1-1 TRBV5-6 - CASSLAGNTEAFF TGTGCCAGCAGCTTGGCCGGGAACACTGAAGCTTTCTTT
- TRBJ1-1 TRBV4-2 - CASSQGGGAGVTEAFF TGTGCCAGCAGCCAAGGGGGGGGAGCGGGGGTCACTGAAGCTTTCTTT
- TRBJ1-1 TRBV5-1 - CASREQQNTEAFF TGCGCCAGCAGGGAACAGCAGAACACTGAAGCTTTCTTT
- TRBJ2-2 TRBV30 - CAWSWGPNTGELFF TGTGCCTGGAGTTGGGGGCCAAACACCGGGGAGCTGTTTTTT
- TRBJ2-1 TRBV28 - CASSLSPLAEQFF TGTGCCAGCAGTTTATCCCCCCTAGCTGAGCAGTTCTTC
many TRBJ2-7 TRBV5-4 - CASSLAMSSYEQYF TGTGCCAGCAGCTTGGCCATGAGCTCCTACGAGCAGTACTTC
- TRBJ1-5 TRBV9 - CASSKSGQLYQPQHF TGTGCCAGCAGCAAAAGCGGACAGCTTTATCAGCCCCAGCATTTT
- TRBJ1-5 TRBV10-2 TRBD1 CASSRDRGNQPQHF TGCGCCAGCAGTCGGGACAGGGGAAATCAGCCCCAGCATTTT
- TRBJ2-1 TRBV11-3 TRBD1 CASSPADRTYEQFF TGTGCCAGCAGCCCGGCGGACAGGACCTATGAGCAGTTCTTC
- TRBJ2-5 TRBV5-1 TRBD1 CASSYDGQGEETQYF TGCGCCAGCAGCTACGATGGACAGGGTGAAGAGACCCAGTACTTC
- TRBJ1-5 TRBV2 TRBD1 CATVMGQGASSNQPQHF TGTGCCACTGTAATGGGACAGGGGGCGAGTAGCAATCAGCCCCAGCATTTT
few TRBJ2-7 TRBV5-5 TRBD2 CASSPRTSGSSYEQYF TGTGCCAGCAGCCCACGGACTAGCGGGAGTTCCTACGAGCAGTACTTC
- TRBJ2-2 TRBV9 TRBD2 CASSVGGGLNTGELFF TGTGCCAGCAGCGTAGGGGGGGGGTTGAACACCGGGGAGCTGTTTTTT
- TRBJ2-5 TRBV7-6 - CASSLEFHKETQYF TGTGCCAGCAGCTTAGAATTTCACAAAGAGACCCAGTACTTC
- TRBJ1-5 TRBV28 TRBD1 CASSLSAGGQPQHF TGTGCCAGCAGTTTATCAGCAGGGGGCCAGCCCCAGCATTTT
- TRBJ2-7 TRBV5-1 TRBD1 CASSWTGGSYEQYF TGCGCCAGCAGCTGGACAGGGGGTAGCTACGAGCAGTACTTC
- TRBJ2-3 TRBV19 TRBD2 CASSPHGSGLADTDTQYF TGTGCCAGTAGTCCTCACGGGAGCGGACTAGCGGATACAGATACGCAGTATTTT
- TRBJ1-5 TRBV7-8 - CASSSRRGSGQPQHF TGTGCCAGCAGCTCCAGAAGGGGGTCCGGGCAGCCCCAGCATTTT
- TRBJ2-1 TRBV27 - CASSLSGSNEQFF TGTGCCAGCAGTTTATCGGGGAGCAATGAGCAGTTCTTC
- TRBJ2-1 TRBV4-2 TRBD2 CASSQGGLAGGDSYNEQFF TGTGCCAGCAGCCAAGGGGGGCTAGCGGGAGGGGACTCCTACAATGAGCAGTTCTTC
- TRBJ2-1 TRBV5-1 TRBD1 CASSLGTGAWDNEQFF TGCGCCAGCAGCTTGGGGACAGGGGCCTGGGACAATGAGCAGTTCTTC